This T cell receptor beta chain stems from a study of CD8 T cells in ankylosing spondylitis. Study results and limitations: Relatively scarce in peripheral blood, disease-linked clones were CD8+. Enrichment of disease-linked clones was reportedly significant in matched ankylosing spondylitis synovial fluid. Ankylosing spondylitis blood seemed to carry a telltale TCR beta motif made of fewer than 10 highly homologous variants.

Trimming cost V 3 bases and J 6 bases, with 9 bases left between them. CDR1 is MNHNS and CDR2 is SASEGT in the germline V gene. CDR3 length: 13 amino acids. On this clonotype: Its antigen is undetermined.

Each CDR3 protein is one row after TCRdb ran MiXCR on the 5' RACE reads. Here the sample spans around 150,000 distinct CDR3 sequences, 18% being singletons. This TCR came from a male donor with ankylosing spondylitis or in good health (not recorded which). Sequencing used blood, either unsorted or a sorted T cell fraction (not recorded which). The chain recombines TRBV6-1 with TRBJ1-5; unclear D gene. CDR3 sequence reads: CASSEIPSQPQHF. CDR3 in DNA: TGTGCCAGCAGTGAGATACCGAGTCAGCCCCAGCATTTT.